This T cell receptor (beta chain) was found in a study of blood T cell repertoires in COVID-19. The authors' processing: Researchers report that nucleated cell counts were estimated from reference gene primer amplification. Some clones are missing from TCRdb's copy, which holds only in-frame ones; the method was immunoSEQ multiplex PCR. The DNA was the basis for D and trimming; V, J and clone size are from that table. The sample has fewer than 250,000 clones; around 85% are singletons. The sequence was obtained from a woman in her 30s who had recovered from COVID-19. The sequenced material came from PBMCs or T cells enriched from blood (not recorded which).

CDR3 nucleotides: TGTGCCAGCAGCAAAGCGCGCAGGGGATACGGCTACGAGCAGTACGTC. Its translation is CASSKARRGYGYEQYV. The rearrangement joins TRBV21-1 to TRBJ2-7; the table's D call, TRBD1, has no DNA check behind it. TRBV21-1 is marked as a pseudogene. The CDR3 sequence is 16 residues long.